This T cell receptor (beta chain) derives from a study of blood T cells in healthy people across ages. In this sample, this clonotype turned up a few times. Germline V gene lookup returns CDR1 SNHLY and CDR2 FYNNEI. CDR3 length: 13 residues. Germline trimming cut 4 bases from V and 10 bases from J; bases unmatched to any gene: 4. A second PCR of roughly 7 to 11 cycles used a sample-barcoded 5' primer and a J-beta primer mix. Every individual sample yielded 2.5 million or more paired-end reads (each containing CDR3). TCRdb analysed the 5' RACE reads with MiXCR anew, one entry per CDR3 protein. This sample has 580,000 or so distinct CDR3 sequences, with around half found just once.

Sequencing input: blood. This TCR derives from an older man in good health. The rearrangement joins TRBV2 to TRBJ1-4; TRBD1 matches 9 bases. The CDR3 bases are TGTGCCAGCAGTGGGACAGGGGAGGGAAAACTGTTTTTT. Amino acids: CASSGTGEGKLFF.